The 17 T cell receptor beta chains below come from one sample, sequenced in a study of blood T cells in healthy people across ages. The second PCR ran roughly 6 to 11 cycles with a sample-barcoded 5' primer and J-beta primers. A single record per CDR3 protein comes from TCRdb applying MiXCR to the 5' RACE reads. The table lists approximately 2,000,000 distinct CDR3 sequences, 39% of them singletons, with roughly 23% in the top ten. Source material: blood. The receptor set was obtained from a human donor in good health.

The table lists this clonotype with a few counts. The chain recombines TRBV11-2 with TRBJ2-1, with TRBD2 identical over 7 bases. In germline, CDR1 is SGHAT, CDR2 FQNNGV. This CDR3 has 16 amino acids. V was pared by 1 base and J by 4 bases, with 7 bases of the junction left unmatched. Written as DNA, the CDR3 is TGTGCCAGCAGCTTAGTAGTCGCTAGCGGATACAATGAGCAGTTCTTC. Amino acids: CASSLVVASGYNEQFF.

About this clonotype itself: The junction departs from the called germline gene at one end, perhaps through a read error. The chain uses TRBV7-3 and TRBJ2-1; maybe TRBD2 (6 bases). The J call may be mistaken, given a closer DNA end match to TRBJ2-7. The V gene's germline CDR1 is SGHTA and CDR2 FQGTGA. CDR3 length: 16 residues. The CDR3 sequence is CTSSFPTGGSYNEQYF. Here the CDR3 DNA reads TGTACCAGCAGCTTCCCCACCGGGGGATCCTACAATGAGCAGTACTTC.

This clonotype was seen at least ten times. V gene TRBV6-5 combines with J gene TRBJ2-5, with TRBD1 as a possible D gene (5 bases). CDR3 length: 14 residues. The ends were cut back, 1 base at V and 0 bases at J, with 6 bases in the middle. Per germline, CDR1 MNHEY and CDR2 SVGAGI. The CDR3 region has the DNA TGTGCCAGCAGTTACTTGGACAACCAAGAGACCCAGTACTTC. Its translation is CASSYLDNQETQYF.

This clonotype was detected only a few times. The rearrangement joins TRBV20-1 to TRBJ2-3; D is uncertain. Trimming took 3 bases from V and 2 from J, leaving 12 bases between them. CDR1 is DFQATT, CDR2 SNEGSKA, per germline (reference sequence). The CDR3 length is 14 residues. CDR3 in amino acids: CSASANPITDTQYF. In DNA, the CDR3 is TGCAGTGCTAGTGCTAACCCCATCACAGATACGCAGTATTTT.

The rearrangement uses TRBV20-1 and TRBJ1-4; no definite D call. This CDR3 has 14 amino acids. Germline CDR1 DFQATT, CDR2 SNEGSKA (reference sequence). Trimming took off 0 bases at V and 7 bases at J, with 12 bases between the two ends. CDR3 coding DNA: TGCAGTGCTAGAGAATCAACCGGCCTTGAAAAACTGTTTTTT. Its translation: CSARESTGLEKLFF.

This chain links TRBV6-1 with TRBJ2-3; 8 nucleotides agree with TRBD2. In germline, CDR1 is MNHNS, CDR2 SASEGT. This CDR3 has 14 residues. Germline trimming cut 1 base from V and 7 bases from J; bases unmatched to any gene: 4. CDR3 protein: CASSEVAGRNTQYF. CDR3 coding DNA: TGTGCCAGCAGTGAAGTAGCGGGGCGGAATACGCAGTATTTT.

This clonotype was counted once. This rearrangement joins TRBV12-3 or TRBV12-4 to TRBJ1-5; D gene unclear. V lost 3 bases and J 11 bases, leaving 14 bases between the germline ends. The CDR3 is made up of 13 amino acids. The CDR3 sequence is CASSLTRSWAQHF. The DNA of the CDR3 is TGTGCCAGCAGTTTGACTCGTTCTTGGGCCCAGCATTTT.

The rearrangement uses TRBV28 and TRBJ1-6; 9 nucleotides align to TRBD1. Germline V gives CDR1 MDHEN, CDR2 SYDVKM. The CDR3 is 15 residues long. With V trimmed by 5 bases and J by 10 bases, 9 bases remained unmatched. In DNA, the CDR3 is TGTGCCAGCAGTGGGCTGGGGGACAGGGACTCACCCCTCCACTTT. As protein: CASSGLGDRDSPLHF. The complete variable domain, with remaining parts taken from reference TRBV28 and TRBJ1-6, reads DVKVTQSSRYLVKRTGEKVFLECVQDMDHENMFWYRQDPGLGLRLIYFSYDVKMKEKGDIPEGYSVSREKKERFSLILESASTNQTSMYLCASSGLGDRDSPLHFGNGTRLTVT.

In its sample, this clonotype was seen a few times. The CDR3 loop is CATSVPGNNEQFF. As DNA, the CDR3 is TGTGCCACCAGTGTACCGGGGAACAATGAGCAGTTCTTC. The chain uses TRBV24-1 and TRBJ2-1, with a weak D call TRBD2 (5 bases). This CDR3 is built from 13 residues. The germline gives CDR1 KGHDR, CDR2 SFDVKD. The V end lost 5 bases, the J end lost 5 bases, and 9 bases lay between the germline ends.

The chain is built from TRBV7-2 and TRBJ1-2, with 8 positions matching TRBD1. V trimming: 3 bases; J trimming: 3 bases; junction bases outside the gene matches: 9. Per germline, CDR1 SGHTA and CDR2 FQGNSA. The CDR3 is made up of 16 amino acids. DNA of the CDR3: TGTGCCAGCAGCTTGAGGACAGGGTACAGGCACTATGGCTACACCTTC. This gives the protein CASSLRTGYRHYGYTF.

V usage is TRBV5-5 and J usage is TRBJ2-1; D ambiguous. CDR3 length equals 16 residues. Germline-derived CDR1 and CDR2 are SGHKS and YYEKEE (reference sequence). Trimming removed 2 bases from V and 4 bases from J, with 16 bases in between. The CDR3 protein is CASSFTLPARYNEQFF. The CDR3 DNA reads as TGTGCCAGCAGCTTTACCCTCCCCGCGAGGTACAATGAGCAGTTCTTC.

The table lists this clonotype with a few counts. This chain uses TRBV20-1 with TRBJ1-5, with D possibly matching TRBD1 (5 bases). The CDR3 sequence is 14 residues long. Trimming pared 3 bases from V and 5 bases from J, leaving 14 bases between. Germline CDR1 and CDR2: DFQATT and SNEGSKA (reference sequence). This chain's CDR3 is CSASKGNWDQPQHF. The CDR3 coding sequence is TGCAGTGCTAGCAAGGGGAACTGGGATCAGCCCCAGCATTTT.

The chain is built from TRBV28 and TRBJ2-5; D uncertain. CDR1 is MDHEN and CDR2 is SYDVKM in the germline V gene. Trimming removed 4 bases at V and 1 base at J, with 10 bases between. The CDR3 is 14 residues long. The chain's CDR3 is CASSYTALQETQYF. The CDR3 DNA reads TGTGCCAGCAGTTATACAGCACTCCAAGAGACCCAGTACTTC.

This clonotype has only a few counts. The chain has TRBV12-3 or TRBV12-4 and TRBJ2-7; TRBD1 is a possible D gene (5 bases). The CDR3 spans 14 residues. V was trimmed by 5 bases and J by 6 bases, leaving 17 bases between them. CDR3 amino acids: CASSTNQGFGEQYF. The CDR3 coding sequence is TGTGCCAGCAGTACCAACCAGGGATTTGGCGAGCAGTACTTC.

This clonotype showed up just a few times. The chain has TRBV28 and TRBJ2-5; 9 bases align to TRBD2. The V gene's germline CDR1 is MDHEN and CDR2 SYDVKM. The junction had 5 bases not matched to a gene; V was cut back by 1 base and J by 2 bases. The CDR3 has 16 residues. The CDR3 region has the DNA TGTGCCAGCAGTTTATTAGTTAGCGGGGGTCAAGAGACCCAGTACTTC. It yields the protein CASSLLVSGGQETQYF. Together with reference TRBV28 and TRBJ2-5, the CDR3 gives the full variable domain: DVKVTQSSRYLVKRTGEKVFLECVQDMDHENMFWYRQDPGLGLRLIYFSYDVKMKEKGDIPEGYSVSREKKERFSLILESASTNQTSMYLCASSLLVSGGQETQYFGPGTRLLVL.

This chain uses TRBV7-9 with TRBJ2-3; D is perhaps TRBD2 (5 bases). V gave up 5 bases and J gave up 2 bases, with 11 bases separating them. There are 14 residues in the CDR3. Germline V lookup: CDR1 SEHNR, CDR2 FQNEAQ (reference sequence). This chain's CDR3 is CASSEGTYTDTQYF. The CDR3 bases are TGTGCCAGCAGCGAGGGAACCTACACAGATACGCAGTATTTT.

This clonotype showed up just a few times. The CDR3 nucleotides are TGCAGCTCTCGAACCTACGAGCAGTACTTC. It yields the protein CSSRTYEQYF. The V gene is TRBV29-1, the J gene TRBJ2-5, with no clear D. The J call is in doubt because the DNA end fits TRBJ2-7 better. The CDR3 totals 10 residues. In germline, CDR1 is SQVTM, CDR2 ANQGSEA.